The rows below give T cell receptor beta chains drawn from one sample of a study of vaccination and CD4 T cells after COVID-19. MiXCR, run by TCRdb on the PCR reads, gives a single entry per CDR3 protein. The table records more than 15,000 distinct CDR3 sequences, around 40% of them present only once. The antigens these receptors bind are not known. The sequences come from CD4+ T cells from blood, cultured in vitro, collected before SARS-CoV-2 vaccination. All receptors come from a human donor who had recovered from COVID-19. CDR3s include the opening cysteine and the closing phenylalanine or tryptophan. Fields, in order: V gene, D gene, CDR3 length, J gene, clone size, CDR3 protein, CDR3 DNA. A D gene is named only where the DNA matches it firmly. The size entry is marked missing in some rows and otherwise reads once, few, many or a size class.

V: TRBV7-9; D: NA; length: 15; J: TRBJ2-7; size: few; CDR3: CASSLGQGRIHEQYF; DNA: TGTGCCAGCAGCTTAGGGCAGGGAAGAATCCACGAGCAGTACTTC
V: TRBV6-2/TRBV6-3; D: NA; length: 11; J: TRBJ2-3; size: NA; CDR3: CASRRGDTQYF; DNA: TGTGCCAGCAGGAGGGGAGATACGCAGTATTTT
V: TRBV27; D: NA; length: 14; J: TRBJ1-2; size: NA; CDR3: CASSLSGNNYGYTF; DNA: TGTGCCAGCAGTTTATCTGGAAATAACTATGGCTACACCTTC
V: TRBV19; D: TRBD1; length: 16; J: TRBJ1-5; size: few; CDR3: CASSIGGTGGNQPQHF; DNA: TGTGCCAGTAGTATAGGGGGGACAGGTGGTAATCAGCCCCAGCATTTT
V: TRBV6-5; D: NA; length: 14; J: TRBJ2-7; size: NA; CDR3: CASSYSPLGVEQYF; DNA: TGTGCCAGCAGTTACTCCCCTCTGGGTGTCGAGCAGTACTTC
V: TRBV20-1; D: NA; length: 13; J: TRBJ1-2; size: few; CDR3: CSAKRLSDYGYTF; DNA: TGCAGTGCTAAGAGACTCAGTGACTATGGCTACACCTTC
V: TRBV7-8; D: NA; length: 14; J: TRBJ2-2; size: NA; CDR3: CASSLVGSTGELFF; DNA: TGTGCCAGCAGCTTAGTCGGGAGTACCGGGGAGCTGTTTTTT
V: TRBV24-1; D: TRBD1; length: 16; J: TRBJ2-5; size: NA; CDR3: CATSGGRTGGPETQYF; DNA: TGTGCCACCAGTGGGGGTAGGACAGGGGGACCAGAGACCCAGTACTTC
V: TRBV7-2; D: NA; length: 15; J: TRBJ1-5; size: NA; CDR3: CASSRSSTGNQPQHF; DNA: TGTGCCAGCAGCCGCAGTAGCACAGGCAATCAGCCCCAGCATTTT
V: TRBV6-2/TRBV6-3; D: TRBD1; length: 16; J: TRBJ2-7; size: NA; CDR3: CASSYSDRGGSYEQYF; DNA: TGTGCCAGCAGTTACTCTGACAGGGGTGGATCCTACGAGCAGTACTTC
V: TRBV27; D: NA; length: 13; J: TRBJ1-5; size: medium-sized; CDR3: CASSIRGNQPQHF; DNA: TGTGCCAGCAGTATAAGAGGCAATCAGCCCCAGCATTTT
V: TRBV7-2; D: TRBD2; length: 20; J: TRBJ2-6; size: few; CDR3: CASSSPGTSVNPSGANVLTF; DNA: TGTGCCAGCAGCTCCCCCGGGACTAGCGTTAACCCCTCTGGGGCCAACGTCCTGACTTTC
V: TRBV19; D: TRBD2; length: 15; J: TRBJ2-3; size: NA; CDR3: CASSIEAGVTDTQYF; DNA: TGTGCCAGTAGTATCGAAGCGGGAGTGACAGATACGCAGTATTTT
V: TRBV6-2/TRBV6-3; D: NA; length: 15; J: TRBJ2-7; size: NA; CDR3: CASSLPVGGGYEQYF; DNA: TGTGCCAGCTCTCTACCCGTGGGTGGGGGCTACGAGCAGTACTTC
V: TRBV7-9; D: NA; length: 16; J: TRBJ2-2; size: few; CDR3: CASSLKRELGTGEPFF; DNA: TGTGCCAGCAGCTTAAAGAGGGAGTTGGGGACCGGGGAGCCGTTTTTT
V: TRBV4-3; D: NA; length: 14; J: TRBJ1-2; size: few; CDR3: CASSQGATNYGYTF; DNA: TGCGCCAGCAGCCAAGGGGCTACTAACTATGGCTACACCTTC
V: TRBV19; D: TRBD1; length: 15; J: TRBJ2-1; size: NA; CDR3: CASSRDRGDNNEQFF; DNA: TGTGCCAGTAGTCGTGACAGGGGTGACAACAATGAGCAGTTCTTC